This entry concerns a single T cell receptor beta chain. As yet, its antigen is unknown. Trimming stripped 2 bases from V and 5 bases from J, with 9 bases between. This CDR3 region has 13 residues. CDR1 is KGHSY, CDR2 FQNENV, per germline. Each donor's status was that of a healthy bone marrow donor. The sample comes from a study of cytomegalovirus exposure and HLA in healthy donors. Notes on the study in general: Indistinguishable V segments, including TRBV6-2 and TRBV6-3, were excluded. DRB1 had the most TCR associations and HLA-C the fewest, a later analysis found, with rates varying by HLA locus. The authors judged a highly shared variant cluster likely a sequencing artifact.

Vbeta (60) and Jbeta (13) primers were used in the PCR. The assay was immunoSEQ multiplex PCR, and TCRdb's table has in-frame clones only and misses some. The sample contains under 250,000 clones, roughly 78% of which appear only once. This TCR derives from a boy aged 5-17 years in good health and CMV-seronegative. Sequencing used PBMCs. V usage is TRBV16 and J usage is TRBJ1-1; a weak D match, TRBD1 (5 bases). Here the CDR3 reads CASSQNKGTEAFF. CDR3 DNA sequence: TGTGCCAGCAGCCAAAATAAGGGGACTGAAGCTTTCTTT.